The following is a T cell receptor beta chain sequence with its context. Its binding antigen is unknown. Within one base of it there is no much larger clone, and no base qualities were kept. The receptor library was made with the immunoSEQ multiplex PCR assay. For the multiplex PCR, a mixture combining 60 forward primers for TCR Vbeta segments and 13 reverse primers for TCR Jbeta segments was used. Amplification of the CDR3 region of rearranged TCR beta genes was performed with a multiplex PCR assay on genomic DNA. On the Illumina HiSeq System, the amplified TCR beta libraries were sequenced as 87-base-pair reads. The study's processing was this. Across the 600 to 700 repertoires, a later analysis counted tens of millions of unique TCR beta chains, approximately 10 million of which were shared by at least two donors. A nearest-neighbor algorithm error-corrected the raw reads and collapsed the reads into unique sequences, merging closely related sequences to remove PCR and sequencing errors. CDR3 sequences were aligned to IMGT reference sequences to assign V, D and J gene segments. For a sequence to be retained, a match of at least six nucleotides was required to both a V gene segment and a J gene segment. Rearrangements were called productive when the CDR3 lacked stop codons and stayed in frame with V and J; all others were non-productive. CDR3 was defined according to IMGT convention as the region running from the second conserved V-encoded cysteine to the conserved J-encoded phenylalanine. The earlier analysis of 550 to 650 of the donors excluded any sequence lacking an unambiguous match to a single V gene segment. An earlier analysis of roughly 590 of the donors called V segments functional above 56.7% productive rearrangements and segregating when the between-donor standard deviation exceeded 5%. To diagnose cytomegalovirus status from the catalog of TCR beta chain sequences, a statistical classification framework was built. V and J gene assignment, in a later analysis, came from comparing TCR nucleotide sequences with IMGT/GENE-DB human TR gene sequences. Using the TCRdist pipeline, a later analysis assigned CDR3 sequences along with most-parsimonious VDJ recombination scenarios. In a later analysis, each TCR beta chain was defined by its CDR3 amino acid sequence together with its V-gene family, and reads lacking a unique V-gene family were excluded. A later analysis removed over 500 highly shared, low-generation-probability nucleotide sequences to deal with suspected cross-contamination and a sequencing artifact. In a later analysis, a clonal expansion index was calculated for each public chain from normalized within-repertoire ranks of inferred template counts. A later analysis computed generation probabilities with a VDJ recombination model fitted to out-of-frame rearrangements, and checked the results against IGoR. A later analysis scored TCR-TCR, TCR-HLA and TCR-CMV co-occurrence with hypergeometric tests, applying a repertoire-size bias correction to TCR pairs. In a later analysis, false discovery rates were estimated by permuting HLA or CMV assignments 20 times. A later analysis grouped co-occurring TCRs with DBSCAN, adding TCRdist sequence similarity when clustering within HLA-allele-positive subsets. Repertoires with fewer than 30,000 or more than 120,000 public chains were left out of co-occurrence clustering, as were about 5 repertoires with anomalous nucleotide sharing. Entries here come from immuneACCESS through TCRdb and include only in-frame sequences with V and J called. Some clones fail to appear in such tables; in the studies checked, an unresolved V gene covers under half of the shortfall, and the cause of the remainder is unknown. V and J calls and clone size are given by that table; D and trimming were obtained from the DNA. Across this sample there are about 210,000 clones, with about 80% seen only once. Roughly 10% of the sample is in the top ten clones.

This sample stems from a study of cytomegalovirus exposure and HLA in healthy donors (dated by TCRdb to about 2017). At the level of the whole study: According to an earlier analysis of a few hundred of the donors, some 180 million T cells yielded 117 million unique TCR beta sequences and 250 to 350 Gb of sequence data. Among the roughly 400 genotyped donors, around 81% belonged to the genetic ancestry cluster associated with self-reported Caucasian donors. The study aimed to test whether signatures of past pathogen exposure could be identified by cataloging public T cell receptors. Using immunosequencing, the study profiled T cell repertoires from around 670 subjects and related those repertoires to cytomegalovirus serostatus. The later analysis used no new phenotypic data to find candidate immune exposures, relying instead on TCR beta sequences and their occurrence across donors. Besides the first cohort of 666 subjects, a separate validation cohort made up of 120 different subjects was used. An early release that covered approximately 600 HLA-typed donors contained 300 to 350 gigabases of sequencing data and 75 million to 100 million unique TCR sequences. Every repertoire in the discovery cohort had been generated on one and the same sequencing platform. Genome-wide SNP genotypes for about 65% of the 666 donors were used in a later genetic analysis, which treated that subset as a discovery cohort. In a later analysis, previously published TCR beta repertoires from 666 donors were re-analyzed and high-resolution HLA genotyping was added so that TCR occurrence patterns could be studied. Among 350 to 400 genotyped donors of the cohort, an average of approximately 240,000 unique TCR beta nucleotide sequences were sequenced per donor, about a sixth of them non-productive. Typing coverage varied by locus: roughly 620-640 donors for A, B, C, DRB1 and DQB1; some 520 for DQA1; about 570 for DPA1; roughly 450 for DPB1. Donor age, sex, ethnicity and CMV serostatus were compiled alongside the repertoire data. HLA typing covered class I and class II loci at four-digit resolution. An earlier analysis of around 580 of the donors used high-throughput TCR beta sequencing to judge whether each TCR beta V gene segment behaved as functional or pseudogenic. Because of strong linkage in the cohort, five DR-DQ haplotypes were treated as single units for association and clustering. The study combined high-throughput TCR immunosequencing, statistical association of individual TCRs with disease status, and machine learning to predict cytomegalovirus infection status.

Summary of the overall study and its limitations: A group of highly shared sequence variants was considered likely to be a technical artifact of the sequencing pipeline. Specific HLA alleles were associated with about 17,000 TCR beta sequences at a false discovery rate of 0.05 in a later analysis. A later analysis found that TCR association rates varied across HLA loci, with DRB1 alleles showing the most associated TCRs and HLA-C alleles the fewest. A later analysis found that most CMV-associated TCR beta chains appeared HLA-restricted, with HLA associations seemingly driven largely by CMV exposure. The classifier was reported to diagnose cytomegalovirus status with high specificity and sensitivity in both the original cohort and the validation cohort. When HLA alleles, especially DR and DQ, strongly co-occurred, TCR associations were difficult to assign to individual alleles. An earlier analysis of approximately 530 of the donors showed that most TCR beta V segments appeared in productive rearrangements either about 87% or about 30% of the time, which broadly matched IMGT annotations. A further reported finding was that TCR beta sequences accurately predicted the HLA-A and HLA-B alleles for most subjects in the first cohort. Some IMGT-functional V segments, including TRBV6-2 and TRBV6-3, could not be distinguished by the 87-base-pair reads and were therefore excluded. Correlated functional status among segregating V segments might reflect linkage disequilibrium, but an unknown experimental factor could not be ruled out. In a later genetic analysis, a missense DCLRE1C variant was associated with V-gene and J-gene trimming of TCR beta chains, and the association was replicated in an independent cohort. Because HLA typing was unavailable for some donors at each locus, only the typed subset was used in association tests. In the study, 150 to 200 TCR beta chains were listed as associated with cytomegalovirus. In a later genetic analysis, fewer N-insertions in productive TCRs were reported among donors in an Asian-associated ancestry cluster than the roughly 670-donor mean. Approximately 16 rarely observed V segments, including chromosome 9 orphons, were excluded from the earlier analysis of about 600 of the donors because counts were too low. Most TCR sequences were observed very rarely across donors, whereas some public TCRs were present in many individuals. It was suggested by the authors that the approach could potentially be generalized to other disease states and immunological phenotypes. In a later analysis, HLA-associated TCR beta chains were found to be more clonally expanded and to have lower generation probabilities than equally common non-associated chains. The only immune exposure information available for the cohort was CMV serostatus. Roughly uniform sequencing depth across donors was assumed in presence/absence analyses, although this assumption may not hold. In vitro tests confirmed that three of the cytomegalovirus-associated TCR beta chains recognize cytomegalovirus antigens. The cohort was sequenced for TCR beta chains only, and without alpha or paired-chain data the features that could be detected were limited. Several of the top co-occurrence clusters appeared to be linked to parvovirus B19, influenza, CMV and Epstein-Barr virus, according to a later analysis.

In total, approximately 690 healthy bone marrow donors made up the cohort. At the time of sampling, every cohort member was nominally healthy, though immune exposures that went unrecorded were likely present. The donor tested CMV seropositive, placing the donor among the roughly 300 seropositive members of the cohort. A peripheral blood sample was provided by each donor, and peripheral blood mononuclear cells were used for TCR beta sequencing. Genomic DNA extraction from the blood cell samples was performed with the Qiagen DNeasy Blood Extraction Kit. The germline ends are 13 bases apart after V is trimmed by 1 base and J by 6 bases. In the germline V gene, CDR1 corresponds to SGHTA and CDR2 to FQGNSA. The CDR3 starts with the cysteine, ends with the phenylalanine, and has 15 residues. The read is trimmed to its CDR3 DNA, 45 bases read in frame from base 1.

The receptor was derived from a woman in her forties or fifties in good health and CMV-seropositive. This chain joins TRBV7-2 to TRBJ1-5; TRBD1 might be the D gene, on 6 matching bases. Sequencing input: PBMCs. The DNA sequence is TGTGCCAGCAGCTTAGTGGGGGACATCCCTCAGCCCCAGCATTTT. Its translation reads: CASSLVGDIPQPQHF.